This record covers a single TCR beta chain. The clone's antigen remains unknown. Base qualities were left out, and no much larger clone turns up one base away. This sample stems from a study of shared clonotypes between healthy human individuals (TCRdb year 2020). Study-wide context: A couple of women and a few men aged 18 to 49 years were included in the cohort. To increase sequencing depth and limit assay-specific biases, TCR repertoire library preparation and sequencing were carried out by different laboratories using diverse techniques. For each donor, CD4 naive and CD4 memory were each given three plates, CD8 naive was given two plates, and CD8 memory was given one plate. Per donor, leukapheresis produced somewhere between about 0.8 and 9.5 billion PBMCs. Blood TCR repertoires of about five healthy adults were deeply sequenced to estimate repertoire size and the extent of clonotype sharing between individuals. General study outcomes and caveats: Naive subsets generally had larger estimated clonotype richness than memory subsets did. Across a few donors, around 5.4% of naive CD4, over 3% of naive CD8, 2.3% of memory CD4, and roughly 0.4% of memory CD8 clonotypes were shared. Because the study included only a small number of donors, the genetic and exposure-history diversity represented was limited. Compared with non-shared clonotypes, the clonotypes found in all four sorted-subset donors had higher generation probabilities. Pairwise subsampling indicated that sequencing depth was expected to affect the degree of clonotype sharing among donors. Incomplete sequencing was indicated by rarefaction of sorted-subset datasets, despite the large sequencing depth. Sampling was restricted to blood, and TCR repertoires in tissues likely differ from the TCR repertoires found in blood.

Using the deep immunoSEQ assay, TCR CDR3 regions were amplified from genomic DNA by multiplex PCR. Genomic DNA extracted from each cell subset was distributed evenly over all wells of several immunoSEQ 96-well plates, and each plate served as one replicate. For sorted subsets, about 220 ng of genomic DNA, equivalent to 30,000 or so T cell genomes, went into each replicate PCR. The purified libraries were quantified using a Qubit 3.0 fluorometer, sized with a Bioanalyzer 2100, and then quantified again using the KAPA Library Quantification kit. Every immunoSEQ 96-well plate was sequenced on a separate single-read 150-cycle Illumina NextSeq 550 flow cell. The authors processed their data as follows. Because the immunoSEQ output included only junctional sequences and no quality scores, the filtering could not be the same as the filtering used for full-length reads. To assign V/J genes and CDR3, sequences were annotated against IMGT germline references using PyIR, a Python wrapper for IgBLAST v1.9. Any read was removed if the V/J assignment was weak (E-value above 1e-6), the CDR3 was missing, or the read contained stop codons, out-of-frame junctions, or ambiguous translated residues. V3J clonotypes were defined as sequences sharing an identical inferred V gene, J gene, and CDR3 amino acid sequence. To compute the percentage overlap between repertoires, the number of shared unique clonotypes was divided by the size of the smaller repertoire. Repertoire richness was assessed with RTK rarefaction, the Chao1 estimator, and Recon v2.1 estimates of unobserved clonotypes. For all TCRbeta clonotypes obtained by the gDNA method from four donors, generation probabilities were computed with OLGA. TCRdb holds this immuneACCESS table with in-frame rearrangements only. Some clones are missing; in checked studies, unresolved V genes explain under half, and the rest has no known cause. Clonal size and the V and J genes are those of that table, whereas D and trimming came from the DNA. The sample yields about 690,000 clones; about 90% were counted once. 34% of the sample lies in the top ten.

The donors were healthy, HIV-negative adults who had no recently reported acute infections or vaccinations. Every donor was a Caucasian adult residing in Nashville, Tennessee, USA. CD8 memory samples were composed of magnetically selected CD45RO+ cells combined with CCR7-negative CD45RA+ effector memory (TemRA) cells. Blood was obtained by leukapheresis, after which PBMCs were separated by Ficoll-Histopaque density gradient centrifugation and cryopreserved in liquid nitrogen vapor phase. Analytical flow cytometry was used to check the purity and quantity of every magnetically sorted T cell population. Genomic DNA was isolated from each sorted fraction and quantified by UV absorbance on a Nanodrop 2000c. V is pruned by 8 bases and J by 2 bases, leaving 10 bases of the junction without a gene match. CDR1 and CDR2 were assigned from the germline V gene (reference sequence) as MNHNY and SVGAGI. The CDR3 covers 15 residues, taking in both the cysteine and the phenylalanine. Just CDR3 DNA is preserved here, 45 bases in frame from base 1.

Material for sequencing was memory CD8+ T cells from PBMCs. The sample's cell subset or site, from its label and the paper: CD45RO+ cells pooled with CCR7-negative TemRA cells. In this chain, TRBV6-6 is recombined with TRBJ2-3; a stretch of 7 junction bases matches TRBD1. The receptor's source is a man between 18 and 29 years old in good health. Some clones in this sample may be carry-over from other donors' samples. The sequence in DNA is TGTGCCAGCTGCTTCAGGGACAGATCCACAGATACGCAGTATTTT. This is translated as CASCFRDRSTDTQYF.